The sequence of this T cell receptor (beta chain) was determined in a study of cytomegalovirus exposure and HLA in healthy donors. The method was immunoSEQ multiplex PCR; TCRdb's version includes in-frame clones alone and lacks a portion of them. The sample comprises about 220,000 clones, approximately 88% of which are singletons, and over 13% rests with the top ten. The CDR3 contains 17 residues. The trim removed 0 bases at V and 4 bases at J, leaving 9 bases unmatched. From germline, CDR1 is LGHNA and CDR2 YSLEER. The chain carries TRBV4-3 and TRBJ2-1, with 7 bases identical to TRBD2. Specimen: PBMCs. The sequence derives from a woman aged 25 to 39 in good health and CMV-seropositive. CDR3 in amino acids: CASSQERAGAPYNEQFF. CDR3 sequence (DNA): TGCGCCAGCAGCCAAGAACGGGCGGGAGCTCCGTACAATGAGCAGTTCTTC.